This T cell receptor beta chain was sequenced for a study of cytomegalovirus exposure and HLA in healthy donors. Primers included in the PCR were 60 Vbeta and 13 Jbeta primers. Repertoires were generated with immunoSEQ multiplex PCR, while TCRdb's copy carries only in-frame clones and drops some. Among approximately 170,000 clones listed, 70% to 75% were seen once. Germline loops: CDR1 MNHEY, CDR2 SMNVEV (reference sequence). The CDR3 spans 14 residues. The V and J ends lost 6 bases and 0 bases, in that order; junction bases with no gene match: 4. Material: PBMCs. The chain recombines TRBV27 with TRBJ2-5, with 7 bases fitting TRBD2. The TCR was taken from a man between 18 and 29 years old in good health and CMV-seropositive. The CDR3 DNA sequence: TGTGCCAGCAGAACGGGGGGAAACCAAGAGACCCAGTACTTC. Protein: CASRTGGNQETQYF.